This TCR beta chain was recorded in a study of blood T cell repertoires in COVID-19. Data came from immunoSEQ multiplex PCR; TCRdb stores just in-frame clones and leaves some out. Here the sample spans 300,000 or so clones, about nine tenths being singletons. Clinical history as reported by participants underpinned cohort assignment. Cohort 3 recovered donors had two negative PCRs, clearance, or symptom resolution. The CDR3 sequence is 14 residues long. Trimming stripped 0 bases from V and 4 bases from J, with 9 bases between. Germline CDR1 reads SGHDN; CDR2 reads FVKESK. This receptor was obtained from a woman aged 18-29 years who had recovered from COVID-19. The specimen sequenced was PBMCs or T cells enriched from blood (not recorded which). The V call is TRBV14, the J call TRBJ1-2; D might be TRBD1 (5 bases). The CDR3, as DNA: TGTGCCAGCAGCCAAGAAAGGGGATTCTATGGCTACACCTTC. Amino acids: CASSQERGFYGYTF.